This T cell receptor beta chain stems from a study of T cell responses to AZD1222 COVID-19 vaccine. Study summary: Pooling covered second doses at about 4 or about 12 weeks. General observations from the study: Dominant CD4 TCR responses targeted spike regions 160-218 and 743-854. Unmutated variant regions reportedly attract nearly half of all spike-specific TCRs. Clonal diversity was possibly underestimated, and the donors were mostly white British, with more females.

Germline trimming cut 6 bases from V and 6 bases from J; bases unmatched to any gene: 4. Germline CDR1 and CDR2: LNHDA and SQIVND (reference sequence). This CDR3 contains 13 residues. Measured with immunoSEQ multiplex PCR; TCRdb has only the in-frame clones, and not every one. In the table there are 110,000 to 150,000 clones, approximately 90% of which are singletons. On this clone itself: Its antigen is still unknown.

This TCR was sampled from an adult in good health. The sequenced sample was peripheral blood, obtained on day 0 of AZD1222 vaccination. The chain recombines TRBV19 with TRBJ2-2; TRBD1 aligns across 7 bases. CDR3 DNA: TGTGCCAGTAGCCGACAGGGCCCCGGGGAGCTGTTTTTT. This gives the protein CASSRQGPGELFF. Variable domain in full (rest from reference TRBV19 and TRBJ2-2): DGGITQSPKYLFRKEGQNVTLSCEQNLNHDAMYWYRQDPGQGLRLIYYSQIVNDFQKGDIAEGYSVSREKKESFPLTVTSAQKNPTAFYLCASSRQGPGELFFGEGSRLTVL.